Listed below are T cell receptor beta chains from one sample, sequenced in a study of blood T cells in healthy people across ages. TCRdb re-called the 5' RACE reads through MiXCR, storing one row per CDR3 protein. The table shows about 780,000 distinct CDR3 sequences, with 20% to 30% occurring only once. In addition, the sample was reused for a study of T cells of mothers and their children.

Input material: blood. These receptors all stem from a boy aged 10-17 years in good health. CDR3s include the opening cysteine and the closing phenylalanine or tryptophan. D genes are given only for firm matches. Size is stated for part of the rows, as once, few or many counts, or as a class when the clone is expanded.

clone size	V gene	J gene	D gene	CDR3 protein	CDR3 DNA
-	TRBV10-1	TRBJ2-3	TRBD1	CASSRGQGTDTQYF	TGCGCCAGCAGTAGGGGACAGGGGACAGATACGCAGTATTTT
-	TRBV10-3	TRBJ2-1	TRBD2	CASGLAGRDEQFF	TGTGCCAGTGGACTAGCGGGGCGGGATGAGCAGTTCTTC
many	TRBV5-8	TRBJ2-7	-	CASSFEGPYEQYF	TGTGCCAGCAGCTTTGAGGGTCCCTACGAGCAGTACTTC
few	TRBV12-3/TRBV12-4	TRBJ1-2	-	CASREQEDYGYTF	TGTGCCAGCAGGGAACAGGAAGACTATGGCTACACCTTC
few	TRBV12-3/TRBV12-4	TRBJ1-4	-	CASSPGAGTNEKLFF	TGTGCCAGCAGCCCAGGGGCAGGTACTAATGAAAAACTGTTTTTT
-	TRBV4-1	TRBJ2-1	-	CASSQDYGLTYSEQFF	TGCGCCAGCAGCCAAGATTATGGGCTGACTTACAGTGAGCAGTTCTTC
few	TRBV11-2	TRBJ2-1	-	CASSLFGALTPRGEQFF	TGTGCCAGCAGCTTATTTGGGGCTCTGACCCCCCGGGGTGAGCAGTTCTTC
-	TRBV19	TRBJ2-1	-	CASSPLVGNEQFF	TGTGCCAGTAGCCCGCTCGTCGGCAATGAGCAGTTCTTC
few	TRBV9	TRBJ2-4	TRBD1	CASSPRQGAGNIQYF	TGTGCCAGCAGCCCTCGACAGGGGGCGGGGAACATTCAGTACTTC
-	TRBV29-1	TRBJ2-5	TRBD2	CSVVPGTKFSETQYF	TGCAGCGTTGTCCCCGGGACTAAGTTTTCAGAGACCCAGTACTTC
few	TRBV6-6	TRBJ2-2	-	CASTNPVDTGELFF	TGTGCCAGCACCAACCCTGTTGACACCGGGGAGCTGTTTTTT
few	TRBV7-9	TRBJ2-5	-	CASSLPGRQETQYF	TGTGCCAGCAGCTTACCAGGGAGGCAAGAGACCCAGTACTTC
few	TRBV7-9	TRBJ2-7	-	CASSFSDPGEQYF	TGTGCCAGCAGCTTTAGTGATCCGGGGGAGCAGTACTTC
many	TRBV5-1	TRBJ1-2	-	CASSLGQDNYGYTF	TGCGCCAGCAGCTTGGGGCAGGACAACTATGGCTACACCTTC
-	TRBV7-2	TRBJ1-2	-	CASRSTVYGYTF	TGTGCCAGCAGGTCTACGGTATATGGCTACACCTTC
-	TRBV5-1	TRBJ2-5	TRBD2	CASSTAGGSQETQYF	TGCGCCAGCAGTACCGCGGGGGGCTCCCAAGAGACCCAGTACTTC
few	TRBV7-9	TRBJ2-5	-	CASSLSLSTREQYF	TGTGCCAGCAGCCTAAGTCTCTCCACCAGAGAGCAGTACTTC
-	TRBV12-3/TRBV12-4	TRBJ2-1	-	CASSFTGNNEQFF	TGTGCCAGCAGTTTTACTGGGAACAATGAGCAGTTCTTC
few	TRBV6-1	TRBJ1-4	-	CASSALGVANEKLFF	TGTGCCAGCAGTGCTCTGGGGGTAGCTAATGAAAAACTGTTTTTT
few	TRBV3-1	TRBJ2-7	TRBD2	CASSGSGAHEQYF	TGTGCCAGCAGCGGAAGCGGGGCCCACGAGCAGTACTTC
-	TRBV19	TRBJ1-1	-	CASSMVRDTEAFF	TGTGCCAGTAGTATGGTTAGGGACACTGAAGCTTTCTTT
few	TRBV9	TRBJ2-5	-	CASSLGGYAETQYF	TGTGCCAGCAGCCTGGGGGGCTACGCAGAGACCCAGTACTTC
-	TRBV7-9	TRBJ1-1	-	CASSPGQLMFMNTEAFF	TGTGCCAGCAGTCCCGGACAGCTGATGTTTATGAACACTGAAGCTTTCTTT
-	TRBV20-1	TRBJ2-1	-	CSAGLTAYNEQFF	TGCAGTGCTGGCCTCACCGCATACAATGAGCAGTTCTTC
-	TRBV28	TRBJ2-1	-	CASSLSLREQFF	TGTGCCAGCAGTCTAAGCCTCCGTGAGCAGTTCTTC
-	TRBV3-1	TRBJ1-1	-	CASSQDRAGDTEAFF	TGTGCCAGCAGCCAAGATCGCGCAGGGGACACTGAAGCTTTCTTT
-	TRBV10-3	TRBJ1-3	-	CAIRGPNEGNTIYF	TGTGCCATCAGGGGACCCAACGAGGGAAACACCATATATTTT
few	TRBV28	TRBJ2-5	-	CASSSRAPETQYF	TGTGCCAGCAGCTCGAGGGCCCCGGAGACCCAGTACTTC
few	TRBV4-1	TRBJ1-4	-	CASSQEAHGNEKLFF	TGCGCCAGCAGCCAAGAAGCGCATGGGAATGAAAAACTGTTTTTT
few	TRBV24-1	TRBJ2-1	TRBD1	CATSDRRTGQGKFF	TGTGCCACCAGTGATAGGCGGACGGGACAGGGGAAGTTCTTC
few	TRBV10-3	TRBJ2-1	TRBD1	CAIRDRDRGDNEQFF	TGTGCCATCAGGGACCGCGACAGGGGAGACAATGAGCAGTTCTTC
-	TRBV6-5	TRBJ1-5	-	CASSYSYRNQPQHF	TGTGCCAGCAGTTACTCGTATCGCAATCAGCCCCAGCATTTT
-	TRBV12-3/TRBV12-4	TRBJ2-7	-	CASSRTDAPEYEQYF	TGTGCCAGCAGTCGGACAGACGCTCCTGAATACGAGCAGTACTTC
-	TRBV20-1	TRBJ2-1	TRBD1	CSASLLPRDRVSYEQFF	TGCAGTGCTAGCTTGCTCCCCCGGGACAGGGTTTCCTACGAGCAGTTCTTC
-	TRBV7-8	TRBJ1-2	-	CASSRLGFRGYTF	TGTGCCAGCAGCCGTCTGGGATTTCGGGGCTACACCTTC
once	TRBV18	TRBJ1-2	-	CASSQEGGTGNYGYTF	TGTGCCAGCTCCCAAGAGGGGGGAACGGGAAACTATGGCTACACCTTC
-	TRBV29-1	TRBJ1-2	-	CSGLQAPYGYTF	TGCAGCGGCCTTCAGGCGCCCTATGGCTACACCTTC
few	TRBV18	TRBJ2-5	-	CACSPNTLQETQYF	TGTGCCTGCTCACCCAACACGCTTCAAGAGACCCAGTACTTC
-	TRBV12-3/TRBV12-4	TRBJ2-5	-	CASSPAWAKETQYF	TGTGCCAGCAGCCCGGCATGGGCCAAGGAGACCCAGTACTTC
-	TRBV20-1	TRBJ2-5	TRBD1	CSASKGAGYQETQYF	TGCAGTGCTAGTAAGGGGGCGGGTTACCAAGAGACCCAGTACTTC
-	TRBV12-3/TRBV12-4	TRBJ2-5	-	CASSWTERETQYF	TGTGCCAGCAGTTGGACGGAGCGGGAGACCCAGTACTTC
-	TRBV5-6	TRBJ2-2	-	CASSLVSGTGGGELFF	TGTGCCAGCAGCTTGGTATCCGGGACTGGTGGCGGGGAGCTGTTTTTT
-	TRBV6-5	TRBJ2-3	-	CASSYRDPQPDTQYF	TGTGCCAGCAGTTATAGGGACCCGCAGCCAGATACGCAGTATTTT
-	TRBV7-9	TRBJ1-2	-	CASSRDISGRDYGYTF	TGTGCCAGCAGCCGGGACATCTCCGGTCGGGACTATGGCTACACCTTC
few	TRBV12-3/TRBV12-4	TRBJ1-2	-	CASSLRTAGGYTF	TGTGCCAGCAGTTTACGTACCGCGGGTGGCTACACCTTC
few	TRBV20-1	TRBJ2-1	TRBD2	CSARIPAGRTSPYNEQFF	TGCAGTGCTAGGATCCCAGCGGGGAGAACAAGTCCCTACAATGAGCAGTTCTTC
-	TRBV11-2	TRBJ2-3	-	CASSLVGLTDTQCF	TGTGCCAGCAGCTTAGTGGGTCTCACAGATACGCAGTGTTTT
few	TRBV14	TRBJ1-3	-	CASSYLQGSLGNTIYF	TGTGCCAGCAGCTACCTACAGGGAAGTCTTGGAAACACCATATACTTT
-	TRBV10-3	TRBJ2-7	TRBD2	CAISGASGAYEQYF	TGTGCCATCAGCGGGGCTAGCGGTGCCTACGAGCAGTACTTC
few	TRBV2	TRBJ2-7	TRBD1	CASLIALNRGVEQYF	TGTGCCAGCTTAATTGCTCTAAACAGGGGTGTCGAGCAGTACTTC
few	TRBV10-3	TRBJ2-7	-	CAISEGAQYEQYF	TGTGCCATCAGTGAAGGGGCACAATACGAGCAGTACTTC
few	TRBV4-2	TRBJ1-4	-	CASSQFYRVDFSTNEKLFF	TGTGCCAGCAGCCAGTTTTACAGGGTAGACTTCTCAACTAATGAAAAACTGTTTTTT